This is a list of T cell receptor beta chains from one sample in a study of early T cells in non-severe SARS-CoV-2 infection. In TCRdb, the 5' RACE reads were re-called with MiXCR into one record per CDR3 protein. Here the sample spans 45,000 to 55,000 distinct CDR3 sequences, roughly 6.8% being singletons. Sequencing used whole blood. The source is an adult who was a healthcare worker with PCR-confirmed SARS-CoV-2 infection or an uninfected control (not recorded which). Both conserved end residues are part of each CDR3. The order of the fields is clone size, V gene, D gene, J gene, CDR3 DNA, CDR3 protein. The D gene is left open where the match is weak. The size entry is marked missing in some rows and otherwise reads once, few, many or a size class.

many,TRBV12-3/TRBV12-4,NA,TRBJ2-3,TGTGCCAGCGCCGGGGGTGCAGATACGCAGTATTTT,CASAGGADTQYF
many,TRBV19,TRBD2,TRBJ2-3,TGTGCCAGCAATCCCGGGACTACCTTCACAGATACGCAGTATTTT,CASNPGTTFTDTQYF
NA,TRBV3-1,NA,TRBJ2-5,TGTGCCAGCAGCCAAGACCCAGGTGTGGAGACCCAGTACTTC,CASSQDPGVETQYF
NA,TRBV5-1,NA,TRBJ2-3,TGCGCCAGCAGCTCCGGACTCACCCCGGGCACAGATACGCAGTATTTT,CASSSGLTPGTDTQYF
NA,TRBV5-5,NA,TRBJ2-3,TGTGCCAGCAGTCAAACAACAGGGTTAAATACGCAGTATTTT,CASSQTTGLNTQYF
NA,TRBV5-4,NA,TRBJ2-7,TGTGCCAGCAGCGAGGACGGGTACGAGCAGTACTTC,CASSEDGYEQYF
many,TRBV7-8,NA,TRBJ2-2,TGTGCCAGCAGCGTAACTAGTGGGAACACCGGGGAGCTGTTTTTT,CASSVTSGNTGELFF
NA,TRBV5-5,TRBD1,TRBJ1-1,TGTGCCAGCAGCTTGGCCCTTGGGACAGGGGCTTTCTTT,CASSLALGTGAFF
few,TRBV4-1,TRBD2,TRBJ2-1,TGCGCCAGCAGCCAAGCACTCACTATAGCGGGGAGTACCAATGAGCAGTTCTTC,CASSQALTIAGSTNEQFF
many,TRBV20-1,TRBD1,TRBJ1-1,TGCAGTCTCACGGGACAGGGGGCCGCTGAAGCTTTCTTT,CSLTGQGAAEAFF
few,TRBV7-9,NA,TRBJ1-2,TGTGCCAGCAGCTTAGCGGACAGAAACTATGGCTACACCTTC,CASSLADRNYGYTF
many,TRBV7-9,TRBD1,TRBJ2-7,TGTGCCAGCAGCTCGCGACAGGGTGGCTACGAGCAGTACTTC,CASSSRQGGYEQYF
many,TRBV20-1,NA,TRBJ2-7,TGCAGTGCTAACCGGGACACCGCCTACGAGCAGTACTTC,CSANRDTAYEQYF
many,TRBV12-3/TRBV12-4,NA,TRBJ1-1,TGTGCTGGTGCGGGGGGGAACACTGAAGCTTTCTTT,CAGAGGNTEAFF
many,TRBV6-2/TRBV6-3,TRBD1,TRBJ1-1,TGTGCCAGCAGCTGGGACAGAGTGGATCCTGAAGCTTTCTTT,CASSWDRVDPEAFF
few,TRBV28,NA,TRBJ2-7,TGTGCCAGCAGTTTAAGTAAAGGGCTAGGTACCCTCGCCTACGAGCAGTACTTC,CASSLSKGLGTLAYEQYF
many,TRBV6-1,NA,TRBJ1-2,TGTGCCAGCAGCACGCAGGTTTGGGGCTACACCTTC,CASSTQVWGYTF
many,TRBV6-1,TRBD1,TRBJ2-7,TGTGCCAGCAGTGGGACAGGGGACCGCGAGCAGTACTTC,CASSGTGDREQYF
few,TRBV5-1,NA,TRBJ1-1,TGCGCCAGCAGCTTAGGAGGGTGGACTGAAGCTTTCTTT,CASSLGGWTEAFF
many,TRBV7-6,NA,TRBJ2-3,TGTGCCAGCAGCCGGGGGCTGAGTCCAACAGATACGCAGTATTTT,CASSRGLSPTDTQYF
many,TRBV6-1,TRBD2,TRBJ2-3,TGTGCCAGCAGTGGCGGGGGGGCCACAGATACGCAGTATTTT,CASSGGGATDTQYF
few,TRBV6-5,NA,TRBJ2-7,TGTGCCAGCAGTCCAAGCGGCAGCTCCTACGAGCAGTACTTC,CASSPSGSSYEQYF
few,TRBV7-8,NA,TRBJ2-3,TGTGCCAGCAGCCCCCGATTCACTACCGCAGATACGCAGTATTTT,CASSPRFTTADTQYF
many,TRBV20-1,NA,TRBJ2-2,TGCAGTGCTCCCGCCCAGGGGTTGCCCGGGGAGCTGTTTTTT,CSAPAQGLPGELFF
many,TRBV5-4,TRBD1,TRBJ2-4,TGTGCCAGCAGCCGGGACAGGGAGCGCATTCAGTACTTC,CASSRDRERIQYF